The following is a T cell receptor (beta chain) sequence with its context. The antigen remains undetermined. Any gene name here is a mouse gene name. The read falls 4 residues short of the CDR3 end, and the missing part is taken from the germline J gene. The source of the sample is a study of CD8+ T cells in alopecia areata. Study-wide background: C3H/HeJ donors aged roughly 6-13 months with spontaneous alopecia supplied skin grafted onto roughly 6-10-week-old female C3H/HeJ mice.

The CDR3 covers 14 residues. CDR1 is NSQYPW, CDR2 LRSPGD, per germline (reference sequence). The authors extracted RNA and reverse transcribed it into cDNA as the sequencing template. Sequenced by immunoSEQ multiplex PCR; TCRdb stores in-frame clones only, minus some. The table lists about 270,000 clones, with no singletons. Study-level findings and limits: Sequencing of scalp samples also captures resident alphabeta T cells of normal skin. Lesional scalp, notably in alopecia totalis/universalis, had clonality above that of normal scalp. Mice showed clearer TCR sharing than patients did, a gap that was possibly HLA-related.

Combined cutaneous lymph node cells underwent sorting by CD4, CD8alpha, NKG2D, NKG2ACE and additional markers. Specimen: CD4+ T cells sorted from a lymph node. The rearrangement links TRBV1 to TRBJ2-5; 8 positions match TRBD1. The source of this sequence is a C3H/HeJ mouse with alopecia areata. Strain haplotype at MHC: H2-k. The DNA read from the CDR3 is TGCACCTGCAGTGCACCCACAGGGGGAGAC. This codes for CTCSAPTGGD. The whole CDR3 sequence reads CTCSAPTGGDTQYF.